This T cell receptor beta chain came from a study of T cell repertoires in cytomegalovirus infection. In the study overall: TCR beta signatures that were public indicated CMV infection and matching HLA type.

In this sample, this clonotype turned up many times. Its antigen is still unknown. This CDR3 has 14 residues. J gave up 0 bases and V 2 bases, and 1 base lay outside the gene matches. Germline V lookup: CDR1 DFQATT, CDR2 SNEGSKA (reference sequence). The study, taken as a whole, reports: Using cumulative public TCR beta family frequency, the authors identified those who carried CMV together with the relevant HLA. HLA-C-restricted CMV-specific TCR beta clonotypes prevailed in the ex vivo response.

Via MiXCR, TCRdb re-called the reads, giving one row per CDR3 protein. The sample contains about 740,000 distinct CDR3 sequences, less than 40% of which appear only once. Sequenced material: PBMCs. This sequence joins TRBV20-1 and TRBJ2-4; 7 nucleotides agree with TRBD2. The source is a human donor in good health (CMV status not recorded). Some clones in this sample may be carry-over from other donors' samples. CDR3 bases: TGCAGTGCTAGACTAGCGGTAGCCAAAAACATTCAGTACTTC. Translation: CSARLAVAKNIQYF.